The subject of this entry is one T cell receptor (beta chain). Antigen specificity is unknown. CDR1 and CDR2 from the germline V gene are LNHNV and YYDKDF (reference sequence). The CDR3 is 13 residues long. The germline V and J ends were trimmed by 0 bases and 3 bases, with 6 bases remaining between them. MiXCR, applied by TCRdb to the RT-PCR reads, yields one record per CDR3 protein. Altogether around 5,300 distinct CDR3 sequences are present, about nine tenths being singletons, with the ten largest covering 2.5% to 3.5%. These data come from a study of yellow fever vaccine responses in identical twins. General study points: Twins reportedly showed a vaccine T cell response that seemed partly convergent and partly personalized.

The source was T cells from blood (PBMCs), unsorted or a sorted subset (not recorded which), collected before or after yellow fever vaccination (not recorded which). The chain uses TRBV15 and TRBJ2-7, with D uncertain. The TCR originated in a woman aged 18-35 years who received the yellow fever vaccine. The CDR3 reads CATSRDSGYEQYF. DNA of the CDR3: TGTGCCACCAGCAGAGATTCGGGCTACGAGCAGTACTTC.